The sequence of this T cell receptor beta chain was determined in a study of OX40 agonist ivuxolimab in advanced cancers. Study-level points and caveats: In CD8+ T cells, expanded clones were on average more numerous than in CD4+.

The V gene lost 1 base and the J gene lost 5 bases, with 11 bases spanning the gap. This CDR3 is 14 amino acids long. From germline, CDR1 is SNHLY and CDR2 FYNNEI. As for this clone: Its antigen is not known.

Clones were sequenced by immunoSEQ multiplex PCR, and TCRdb holds only the in-frame ones, with some missing. The data contain tens of thousands of clones, about 78% of them seen just once; the ten biggest clones take up under 25%. This receptor was obtained from an adult with an advanced solid tumor such as melanoma, head and neck, liver or kidney cancer. V usage is TRBV2 and J usage is TRBJ1-2, with unresolved D. The sample consisted of CD4+ or CD8+ T cells sorted from blood, taken in a trial of the OX40 agonist ivuxolimab. DNA of the CDR3: TGTGCCAGCAGTGAAGACAGATCGGGTTATGGCTACACCTTC. As protein: CASSEDRSGYGYTF.